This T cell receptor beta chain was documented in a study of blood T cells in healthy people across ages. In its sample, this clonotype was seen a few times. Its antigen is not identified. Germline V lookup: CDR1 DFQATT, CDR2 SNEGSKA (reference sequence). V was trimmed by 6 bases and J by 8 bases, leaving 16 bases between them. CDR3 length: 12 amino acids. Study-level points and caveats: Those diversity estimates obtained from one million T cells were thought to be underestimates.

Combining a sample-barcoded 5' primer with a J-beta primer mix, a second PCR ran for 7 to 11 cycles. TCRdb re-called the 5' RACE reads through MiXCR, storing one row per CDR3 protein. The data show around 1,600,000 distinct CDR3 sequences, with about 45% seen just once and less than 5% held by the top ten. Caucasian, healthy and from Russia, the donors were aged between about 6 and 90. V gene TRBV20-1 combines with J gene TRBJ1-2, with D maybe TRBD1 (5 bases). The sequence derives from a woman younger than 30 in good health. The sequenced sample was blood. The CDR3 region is CSAPPRGDGYTF. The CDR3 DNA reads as TGCAGTGCCCCTCCTCGGGGGGACGGCTACACCTTC.